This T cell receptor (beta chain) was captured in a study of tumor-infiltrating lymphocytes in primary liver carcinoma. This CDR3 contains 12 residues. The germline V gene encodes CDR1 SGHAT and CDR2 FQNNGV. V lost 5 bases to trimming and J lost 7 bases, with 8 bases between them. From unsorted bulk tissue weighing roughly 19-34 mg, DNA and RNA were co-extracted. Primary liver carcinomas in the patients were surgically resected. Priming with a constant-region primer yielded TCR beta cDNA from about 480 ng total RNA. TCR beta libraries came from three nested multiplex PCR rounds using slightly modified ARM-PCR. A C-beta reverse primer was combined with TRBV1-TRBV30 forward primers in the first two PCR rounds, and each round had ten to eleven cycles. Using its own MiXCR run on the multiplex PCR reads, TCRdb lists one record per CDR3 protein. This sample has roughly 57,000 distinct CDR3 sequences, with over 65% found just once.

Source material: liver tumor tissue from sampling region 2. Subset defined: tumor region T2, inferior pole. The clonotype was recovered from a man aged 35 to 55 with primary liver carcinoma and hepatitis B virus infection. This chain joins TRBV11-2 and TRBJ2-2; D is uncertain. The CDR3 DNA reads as TGTGCCAGCAGCGTGGAGTACGGGGAGCTGTTTTTT. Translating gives CASSVEYGELFF.